The T cell receptor beta chain under discussion was sequenced for a study of PD-1 blockade in mismatch repair-deficient tumors. About the research overall: Patients had 12 to 13 mismatch repair-deficient cancer types and were previously treated and progressing.

Study-wide points: After pembrolizumab, tumor-resident clones rose rapidly, then generally contracted before radiologic responses.

Mismatch repair deficiency was confirmed in all patients, by PCR or immunohistochemistry. TCR sequencing covered a few patients who responded to pembrolizumab. V trimming: 0 bases; J trimming: 2 bases; junction bases outside the gene matches: 9. Per germline, CDR1 SGHDN and CDR2 FVKESK. The CDR3 has 20 amino acids. This table comes from immunoSEQ multiplex PCR, and its TCRdb copy is limited to in-frame clones, with some not included. Among 30,000 to 45,000 clones listed, approximately 88% were seen once. With respect to this clone: Its matching antigen is unknown.

The sequenced sample was PBMCs, obtained roughly 40 weeks after starting pembrolizumab. The V gene is TRBV14, the J gene TRBJ2-1; 14 nucleotides align to TRBD2. The TCR was taken from an adult with mismatch repair-deficient cancer. The CDR3 region has the DNA TGTGCCAGCAGCCAAGATCGCCTAGGGACTAGCGGGAGCGCCTACAATGAGCAGTTCTTC. This translates into CASSQDRLGTSGSAYNEQFF.